One and the same sample provided the 25 T cell receptor beta chains below, sequenced in a study of blood T cell repertoires in COVID-19. Only in-frame clones appear in the TCRdb table, and some are missing; sequencing was by immunoSEQ multiplex PCR. The table shows just over 150,000 clones, with 84% occurring only once. Source material: peripheral blood. These receptors originate from a woman between 50 and 59 years old with acute or convalescent COVID-19.

In its sample, this clone was seen many times. This rearrangement joins TRBV29-1 to TRBJ1-1; 7 positions agree with TRBD1. The germline V gene has CDR1 SQVTM and CDR2 ANQGSEA. The CDR3 covers 13 residues. V trimming: 7 bases; J trimming: 1 base; junction bases outside the gene matches: 6. The CDR3 DNA reads as TGCAGCGCCTCACAGGGGACGAACACTGAAGCTTTCTTT. Translating gives CSASQGTNTEAFF. Variable domain in full (rest from reference TRBV29-1 and TRBJ1-1): SAVISQKPSRDICQRGTSLTIQCQVDSQVTMMFWYRQQPGQSLTLIATANQGSEATYESGFVIDKFPISRPNLTFSTLTVSNMSPEDSSIYLCSASQGTNTEAFFGQGTRLTVV.

This chain connects TRBV9 to TRBJ2-3; 7 bases are shared with TRBD2. Unmatched junction bases numbered 4, after V lost 4 bases and J lost 2 bases. The CDR3 is 14 residues long. The V gene's germline CDR1 is SGDLS and CDR2 YYNGEE. The CDR3: CASSFGTTTDTQYF. In DNA, the CDR3 is TGTGCCAGCAGCTTTGGGACTACCACAGATACGCAGTATTTT.

V usage is TRBV4-3 and J usage is TRBJ2-7; 9 positions match TRBD2. The germline V gene has CDR1 LGHNA and CDR2 YSLEER. The CDR3 length is 19 residues. J lost 9 bases, V lost 0 bases, and 21 bases had no gene match. The CDR3 DNA reads TGCGCCAGCAGCCAAGAGGGGTTAGCGGGGGTTTCCCCACTACGACGGCAGTACTTC. Protein: CASSQEGLAGVSPLRRQYF.

The chain is built from TRBV4-3 and TRBJ1-4, with 8 bases fitting TRBD1. The V and J ends lost 0 bases and 3 bases, in that order; junction bases with no gene match: 6. CDR3 length: 17 amino acids. Germline CDR1 and CDR2: LGHNA and YSLEER. CDR3 sequence (DNA): TGCGCCAGCAGCCAAGATATGCAGGGGGCTTCTAATGAAAAACTGTTTTTT. This encodes CASSQDMQGASNEKLFF.

The chain joins TRBV6-2 or TRBV6-3 to TRBJ1-2; 9 bases line up with TRBD1. Trimming removed 6 bases from V and 4 bases from J; junction bases left unmatched: 15. Germline V lookup: CDR1 MNHEY, CDR2 SVGEGT. The CDR3 has 17 residues. CDR3 sequence reads: CASSPPTGTGFVYGYTF. The CDR3 nucleotides are TGTGCCAGCAGCCCTCCAACCGGGACAGGGTTTGTCTATGGCTACACCTTC.

The chain couples TRBV5-1 to TRBJ2-7; no reliable D call. Trimming removed 9 bases from V and 0 bases from J, with 16 bases in between. The CDR3 sequence is 14 residues long. CDR1 is SGHRS, CDR2 YFSETQ, per germline. The CDR3 protein is CAIETVIFSYEQYF. Here the CDR3 DNA reads TGCGCCATCGAAACAGTTATATTCTCCTACGAGCAGTACTTC.

This clone has just a few counts. The rearrangement links TRBV5-4 to TRBJ1-1, with TRBD1 as a possible D gene (6 bases). Trimming cost V 0 bases and J 6 bases, with 18 bases left between them. The CDR3 runs to 16 residues. Looked up from germline, CDR1 is SGHNT and CDR2 is YYREEE (reference sequence). This CDR3 is CASSLAGGLYGAEAFF. CDR3 nucleotides: TGTGCCAGCAGCTTGGCCGGGGGGCTCTACGGGGCTGAAGCTTTCTTT.

The chain joins TRBV5-1 to TRBJ2-2, with TRBD2 matching 8 bases. CDR3 length equals 17 residues. In germline, CDR1 is SGHRS, CDR2 YFSETQ. The J segment lost 4 bases and the V segment lost 6 bases, leaving 14 bases of the junction unmatched. CDR3 residues: CASKPPSGSLSTGELFF. In nucleotides, the CDR3 is TGCGCCAGCAAACCCCCCAGCGGGAGCTTGTCCACCGGGGAGCTGTTTTTT.

The rearrangement joins TRBV2 to TRBJ1-6, with D maybe TRBD1 (6 bases). The germline V and J ends were trimmed by 6 bases and 7 bases, with 19 bases remaining between them. The germline V gene has CDR1 SNHLY and CDR2 FYNNEI. This CDR3 spans 16 amino acids. The CDR3 bases are TGTGCCAGCAGCACCTACAGGGCGGATCTGAATTCACCCCTCCACTTT. Residues: CASSTYRADLNSPLHF.

The chain joins TRBV5-4 to TRBJ2-7; a weak D match, TRBD1 (5 bases). Germline assignment: CDR1 SGHNT and CDR2 YYREEE (reference sequence). CDR3 length: 13 residues. V shed 0 bases and J shed 5 bases, with 9 bases lying between them. CDR3 in amino acids: CASSLVGVDEQYF. The CDR3 coding sequence is TGTGCCAGCAGCTTGGTAGGGGTCGACGAGCAGTACTTC.

The chain links TRBV18 to TRBJ1-1, with 10 bases aligning to TRBD1. CDR1 and CDR2 from the germline V gene are KGHSH and LQKENI. The CDR3 is made up of 15 amino acids. With V trimmed by 4 bases and J by 5 bases, 7 bases remained unmatched. The CDR3, as DNA: TGTGCCAGCTCACAAAGACAGGGGGCTATAACTGAAGCTTTCTTT. The encoded protein is CASSQRQGAITEAFF.

The V and J genes are TRBV5-6 and TRBJ1-2; D remains unclear. The CDR3 runs to 13 residues. V lost 0 bases and J lost 8, with 11 bases in between. The V gene's germline CDR1 is SGHDT and CDR2 YYEEEE. CDR3 in DNA: TGTGCCAGCAGCTTGGCGGGGTGGCGAGGCTACACCTTC. Its protein is CASSLAGWRGYTF.

V is TRBV11-2 and J is TRBJ1-2, with 10 bases fitting TRBD1. Germline V gives CDR1 SGHAT, CDR2 FQNNGV. CDR3 length: 15 amino acids. V dropped 1 base and J dropped 5; count of bases not matched to a gene: 4. This chain's CDR3 is CASSLGQGARYGYTF. CDR3 in DNA: TGTGCCAGCAGCTTAGGACAGGGGGCTAGATATGGCTACACCTTC.

V gene TRBV14 combines with J gene TRBJ1-2; 8 nucleotides line up with TRBD1. There are 15 residues in the CDR3. V was pared by 3 bases and J by 2 bases, with 5 bases of the junction left unmatched. Germline CDR1 and CDR2: SGHDN and FVKESK. The CDR3 DNA reads TGTGCCAGCAGCCACGGGACAGGATCCAACTATGGCTACACCTTC. Protein sequence: CASSHGTGSNYGYTF.

This chain links TRBV7-8 with TRBJ1-2; D gene unclear. CDR1 is SGHVS, CDR2 FQNEAQ, per germline. The CDR3 covers 15 residues. V lost 5 bases and J 4 bases, leaving 17 bases between the germline ends. The CDR3 DNA reads as TGTGCCAGCAGCCCCGCGGGCAGGCTAAGCTATGGCTACACCTTC. Amino acids: CASSPAGRLSYGYTF.

The V call is TRBV28, the J call TRBJ2-2; 10 positions match TRBD2. The CDR3 is 15 amino acids. With V trimmed by 5 bases and J by 5 bases, 5 bases remained unmatched. Germline V gives CDR1 MDHEN, CDR2 SYDVKM. The CDR3 sequence: CASSLAGAGTGELFF. CDR3 sequence (DNA): TGTGCCAGCAGTCTAGCGGGAGCGGGGACCGGGGAGCTGTTTTTT. Together with reference TRBV28 and TRBJ2-2, the CDR3 gives the full variable domain: DVKVTQSSRYLVKRTGEKVFLECVQDMDHENMFWYRQDPGLGLRLIYFSYDVKMKEKGDIPEGYSVSREKKERFSLILESASTNQTSMYLCASSLAGAGTGELFFGEGSRLTVL.

The V gene is TRBV18, the J gene TRBJ2-7; tentative D call: TRBD1 (6 bases). CDR3 length: 14 amino acids. Germline CDR1 and CDR2: KGHSH and LQKENI. Trimming pared 4 bases from V and 2 bases from J, leaving 12 bases between. In DNA form, the CDR3 reads TGTGCCAGCTCACACGACAGGAATACCTACGAGCAGTACTTC. Translating it yields CASSHDRNTYEQYF.

The chain couples TRBV6-6 to TRBJ1-6; D is uncertain. Looked up from germline, CDR1 is MNHNY and CDR2 is SVGAGI (reference sequence). The CDR3 runs 14 residues. V was clipped by 0 bases and J by 7 bases, with 7 bases between them. The CDR3: CASSYSERNSPLHF. The CDR3 DNA is TGTGCCAGCAGTTACTCGGAGAGAAATTCACCCCTCCACTTT.

The chain joins TRBV18 to TRBJ2-5, with D maybe TRBD1 (5 bases). Germline CDR1 KGHSH, CDR2 LQKENI. CDR3 length: 14 amino acids. The V end was cut by 5 bases, the J end by 2 bases, with 12 bases between. Here the CDR3 DNA reads TGTGCCAGCTCAGACGAGACAGTTCAAGAGACCCAGTACTTC. Translation: CASSDETVQETQYF.

The chain joins TRBV19 to TRBJ1-6; no definite D call. Germline CDR1 and CDR2: LNHDA and SQIVND (reference sequence). V was pared by 6 bases and J by 13 bases, with 19 bases between. The CDR3 is made up of 14 amino acids. Here the CDR3 DNA reads TGTGCCAGTAGCCTCGGAAGCAACAAGGAGCCCCTCCACTTT. This encodes CASSLGSNKEPLHF.

The chain combines TRBV19 with TRBJ1-2, with D maybe TRBD1 (6 bases). Germline loops: CDR1 LNHDA, CDR2 SQIVND (reference sequence). The CDR3 is 20 residues long. V gave up 0 bases and J gave up 4 bases, with 27 bases separating them. The CDR3 region is CASSIDPFTGTISGVYGYTF. DNA for the CDR3: TGTGCCAGTAGTATAGATCCGTTCACCGGGACAATCTCTGGGGTCTATGGCTACACCTTC. Full variable domain (rest looked up from reference TRBV19 and TRBJ1-2): DGGITQSPKYLFRKEGQNVTLSCEQNLNHDAMYWYRQDPGQGLRLIYYSQIVNDFQKGDIAEGYSVSREKKESFPLTVTSAQKNPTAFYLCASSIDPFTGTISGVYGYTFGSGTRLTVV.

The chain recombines TRBV11-2 with TRBJ2-3; possible D gene TRBD2, 5 bases. Trimming took off 5 bases at V and 0 bases at J, with 15 bases between the two ends. The CDR3 covers 16 residues. Per germline, CDR1 SGHAT and CDR2 FQNNGV. CDR3 bases: TGTGCCAGCAGCCAGATACTAGGTTTAAGCACAGATACGCAGTATTTT. Amino acid sequence: CASSQILGLSTDTQYF. Filled out from reference TRBV11-2 and TRBJ2-3, the complete variable domain reads EAGVAQSPRYKIIEKRQSVAFWCNPISGHATLYWYQQILGQGPKLLIQFQNNGVVDDSQLPKDRFSAERLKGVDSTLKIQPAKLEDSAVYLCASSQILGLSTDTQYFGPGTRLTVL.

The chain employs TRBV12-5 and TRBJ2-3; tentative D call: TRBD2 (6 bases). CDR1 is LGHNT and CDR2 is FRNRAP in the germline V gene. The CDR3 consists of 13 residues. V lost 8 bases, J lost 5 bases, and 14 bases lay in between. Written as DNA, the CDR3 is TGTGCTAGTTCCCGCGGGGCGGGAGATACGCAGTATTTT. Amino acid sequence: CASSRGAGDTQYF.

This clone has more than one count but fewer than ten. The chain combines TRBV28 with TRBJ1-5; 9 bases line up with TRBD1. Losses at the gene ends were 6 bases for V and 6 bases for J; bases not matched to a gene: 6. Germline V gene lookup returns CDR1 MDHEN and CDR2 SYDVKM. The CDR3 totals 14 residues. CDR3 nucleotide sequence: TGTGCCAGCAGGAGGGGACAGGGAAGTCAGCCCCAGCATTTT. Residues: CASRRGQGSQPQHF.

The V call is TRBV6-1, the J call TRBJ1-3; no definite D call. Germline assignment: CDR1 MNHNS and CDR2 SASEGT. Trimming took off 1 base at V and 0 bases at J, with 4 bases between the two ends. The CDR3 sequence is 14 residues long. In nucleotides, the CDR3 is TGTGCCAGCAGTGAAGTCTTCTCTGGAAACACCATATATTTT. Translation: CASSEVFSGNTIYF.